Listed below are T cell receptor beta chains from one sample, sequenced in a study of T-cell memory formation after mild COVID-19. Using its own MiXCR run on the 5' RACE reads, TCRdb lists one record per CDR3 protein. Among approximately 300,000 distinct CDR3 sequences listed, roughly 15% were seen once. Sequenced: PBMCs or a T cell subset sorted from them (not recorded which). The origin of the receptors is a man between 18 and 29 years old who had mild COVID-19 (a few samples of this study predate the infection). Cell type and time point are not known. The CDR3 runs from the conserved cysteine through the conserved F or W.

TRBV7-9	CASSSDRVTEAFF
TRBV25-1	CASSGGVRRHFYEQYF
TRBV7-9	CASSAQSTGELFF
TRBV7-9	CASSLFPDRETGELFF
TRBV7-2	CASSLKYYSNQPQHF
TRBV20-1	CSDLRRVGTEAFF
TRBV6-2/TRBV6-3	CASSDASGYWETQYF
TRBV7-2	CASSLALVVSTDTQYF
TRBV7-6	CASSGWSGGPDTQYF
TRBV29-1	CSVPGTGYNEQFF
TRBV12-3/TRBV12-4	CASSPPRRTGGAKNIQYF
TRBV27	CASSLLSGENTGELFF
TRBV29-1	CSVRQGTDTQYF
TRBV7-2	CASSLGGDQPQHF
TRBV12-3/TRBV12-4	CASSPRTANTEAFF
TRBV5-1	CASSFTGNTEAFF
TRBV18	CASSFTPEGSYEQYF
TRBV6-6	CASRDLGPDTQYF
TRBV4-1	CASSLQTVGRTEAFF
TRBV4-3	CASSQGPTGEEQYF
TRBV6-5	CASRPTSADTQYF
TRBV5-6	CASSYGPAEGAEQFF
TRBV10-1	CASSNRRSGGTQYF
TRBV5-1	CASSFLRGTGELFF
TRBV29-1	CSGGQSREKLFF
TRBV5-1	CASSLGQGATYEQYF
TRBV5-1	CASSLFSGQGGTEAFF
TRBV5-6	CASSLLAIRGNTIYF
TRBV9	CASSVDSLNTEAFF
TRBV7-9	CASSSEPRFETQYF
TRBV2	CASRDRVLQETQYF
TRBV6-5	CASSYSTEGETQYF
TRBV5-1	CASSFGLSEQFF
TRBV4-2	CASSQDSGSEQYF
TRBV12-5	CASRLRGGDEQFF
TRBV12-3/TRBV12-4	CASTAREGEYYEQYF
TRBV6-2/TRBV6-3	CASRRQALNQPQHF
TRBV6-5	CASSYFGLHTEAFF
TRBV6-1	CASSESGQGPRSSYEQYF
TRBV12-3/TRBV12-4	CASRGTTETQYF
TRBV27	CASSFHQGTNTGELFF
TRBV4-1	CASSQEAPVKAQYF
TRBV20-1	CSARQGLQVYGYTF
TRBV12-3/TRBV12-4	CASSTRGNGNQPQHF
TRBV7-2	CASASRSGGTDTQYF
TRBV4-2	CASSQDGGGGTDTQYF
TRBV7-8	CASVRYIGNTIYF
TRBV5-1	CASSLASGAAEKLFF
TRBV6-2/TRBV6-3	CAVWTGGSPLHF
TRBV2	CASRSIVRAGNNEQFF
TRBV4-2	CASSQDRGGETQYF
TRBV5-1	CASSPSSGGYYEQYF
TRBV20-1	CSARERQVPPGELFF
TRBV4-3	CASSQDITAEEQYF
TRBV5-6	CASSPWQGGEAFF